This T cell receptor (beta chain) was found in a study of OX40 agonist ivuxolimab in advanced cancers. Study-level information: There were three patients with partial responses, one having hepatocellular carcinoma and two cutaneous melanoma. The study, taken as a whole, reports: On average, CD8+ T cells showed a greater number of expanded clones than CD4+.

Clones were read by immunoSEQ multiplex PCR, and TCRdb kept only the in-frame ones, dropping some. The sample lists 45,000 to 70,000 clones, about 89% occurring once. Cycle 7 day 1, cycle 4 day 1, and baseline were the timepoints at which blood was sampled. Comment on this clone: Its target is unknown.

Trimming took 0 bases from V and 4 from J, leaving 13 bases between them. Germline lookup yields CDR1 SGDLS and CDR2 YYNGEE. This CDR3 comprises 15 residues. V usage is TRBV9 and J usage is TRBJ1-1; possible D gene TRBD1, 5 bases. This receptor was obtained from an adult with an advanced solid tumor such as melanoma, head and neck, liver or kidney cancer. Sequencing used CD4+ or CD8+ T cells sorted from blood, obtained in a trial of the OX40 agonist ivuxolimab. The DNA of the CDR3 is TGTGCCAGCAGCGTAGGGGGCAGGGTGGGCACTGAAGCTTTCTTT. The encoded protein is CASSVGGRVGTEAFF.